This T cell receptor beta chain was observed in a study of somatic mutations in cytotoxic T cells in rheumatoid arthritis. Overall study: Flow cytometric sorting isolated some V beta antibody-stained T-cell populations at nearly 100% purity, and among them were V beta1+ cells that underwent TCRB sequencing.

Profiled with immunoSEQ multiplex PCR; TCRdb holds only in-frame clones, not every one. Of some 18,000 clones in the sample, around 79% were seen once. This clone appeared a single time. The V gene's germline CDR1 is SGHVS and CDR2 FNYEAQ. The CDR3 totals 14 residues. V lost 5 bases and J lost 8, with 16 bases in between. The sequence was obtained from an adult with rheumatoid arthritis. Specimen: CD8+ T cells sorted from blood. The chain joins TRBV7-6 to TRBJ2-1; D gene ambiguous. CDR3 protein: CASSVTKGQDEQFF. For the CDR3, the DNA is TGTGCCAGCAGCGTTACCAAAGGTCAAGATGAGCAGTTCTTC.